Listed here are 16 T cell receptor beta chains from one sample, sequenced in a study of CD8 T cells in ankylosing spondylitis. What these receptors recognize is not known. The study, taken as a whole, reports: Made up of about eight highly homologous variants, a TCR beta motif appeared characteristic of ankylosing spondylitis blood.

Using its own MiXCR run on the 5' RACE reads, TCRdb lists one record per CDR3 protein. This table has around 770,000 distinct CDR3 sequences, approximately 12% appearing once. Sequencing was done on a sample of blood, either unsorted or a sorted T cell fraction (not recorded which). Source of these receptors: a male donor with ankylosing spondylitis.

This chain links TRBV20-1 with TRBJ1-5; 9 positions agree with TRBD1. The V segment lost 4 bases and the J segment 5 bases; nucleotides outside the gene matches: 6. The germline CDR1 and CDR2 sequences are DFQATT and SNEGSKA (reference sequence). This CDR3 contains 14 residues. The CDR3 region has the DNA TGCAGTGCTAACTACAGGGGGCCAGATCAGCCCCAGCATTTT. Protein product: CSANYRGPDQPQHF.

The CDR3 DNA follows: TGTGCCAGCAGTGGCCGGAGAAACACTGAAGCTTTCTTT. It yields the protein CASSGRRNTEAFF. V is TRBV2 and J is TRBJ1-1, with D uncertain. CDR1 and CDR2 from the germline V gene are SNHLY and FYNNEI. CDR3 size: 13 residues. Trimming removed 4 bases at V and 2 bases at J, with 8 bases between.

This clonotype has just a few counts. The CDR3 loop is CASSYARPNMNTEAFF. In DNA form, the CDR3 reads TGTGCCAGCAGTTACGCGAGGCCTAATATGAACACTGAAGCTTTCTTT. The chain is built from TRBV6-5 and TRBJ1-1; no clear D gene. Trimming left V 2 bases short and J 0 bases short, with 13 bases between. The CDR3 is 16 residues long. The germline V gene has CDR1 MNHEY and CDR2 SVGAGI.

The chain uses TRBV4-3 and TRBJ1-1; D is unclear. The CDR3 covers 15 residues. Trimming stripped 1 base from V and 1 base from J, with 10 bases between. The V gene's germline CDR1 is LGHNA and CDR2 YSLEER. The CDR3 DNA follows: TGCGCCAGCAGCCAAGGGGCGGCCCCGAACACTGAAGCTTTCTTT. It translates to CASSQGAAPNTEAFF.

CDR3 nucleotide sequence: TGCAGTGCCCCCGGGGACAGAACTAATGAAAAACTGTTTTTT. It yields the protein CSAPGDRTNEKLFF. The rearrangement uses TRBV20-1 and TRBJ1-4; 7 nucleotides match TRBD1. The germline V gene encodes CDR1 DFQATT and CDR2 SNEGSKA (reference sequence). This CDR3 has 14 amino acids. Trimming at V came to 6 bases and at J to 1 base, leaving 5 bases not matched to a gene.

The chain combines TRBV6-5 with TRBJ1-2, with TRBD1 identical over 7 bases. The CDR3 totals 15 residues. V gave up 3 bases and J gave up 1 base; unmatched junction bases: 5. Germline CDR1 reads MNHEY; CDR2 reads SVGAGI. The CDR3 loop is CASSYYRGSNYGYTF. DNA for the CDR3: TGTGCCAGCAGTTATTACAGGGGTAGTAACTATGGCTACACCTTC.

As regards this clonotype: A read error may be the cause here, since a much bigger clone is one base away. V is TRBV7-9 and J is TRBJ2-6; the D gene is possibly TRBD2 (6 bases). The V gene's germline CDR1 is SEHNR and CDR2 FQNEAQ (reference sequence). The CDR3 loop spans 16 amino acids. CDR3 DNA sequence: TGTGCCAGCAGCTTAGCTGGAGGGACTGGGGCCAACGTCCTGATTTTC. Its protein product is CASSLAGGTGANVLIF. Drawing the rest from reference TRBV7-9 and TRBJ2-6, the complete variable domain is DTGVSQNPRHKITKRGQNVTFRCDPISEHNRLYWYRQTLGQGPEFLTYFQNEAQLEKSRLLSDRFSAERPKGSFSTLEIQRTEQGDSAMYLCASSLAGGTGANVLIFGAGSRLTVL.

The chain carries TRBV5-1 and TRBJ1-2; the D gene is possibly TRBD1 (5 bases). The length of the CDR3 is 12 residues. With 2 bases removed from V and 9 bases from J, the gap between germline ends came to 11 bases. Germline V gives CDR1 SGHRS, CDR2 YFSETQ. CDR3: CASSLRGVRYTF. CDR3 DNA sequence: TGCGCCAGCAGCTTACGAGGGGTCCGCTACACCTTC.

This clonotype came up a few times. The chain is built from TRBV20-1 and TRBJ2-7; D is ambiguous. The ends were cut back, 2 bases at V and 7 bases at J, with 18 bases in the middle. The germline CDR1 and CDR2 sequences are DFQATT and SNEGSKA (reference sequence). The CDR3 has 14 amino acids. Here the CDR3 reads CSARRPAVLGEQYF. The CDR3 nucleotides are TGCAGTGCTAGACGTCCGGCCGTCCTGGGGGAGCAGTACTTC.

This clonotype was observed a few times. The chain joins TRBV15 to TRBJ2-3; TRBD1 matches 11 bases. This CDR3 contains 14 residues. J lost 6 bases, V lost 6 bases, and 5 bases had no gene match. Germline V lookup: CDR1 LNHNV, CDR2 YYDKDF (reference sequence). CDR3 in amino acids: CATRLGQGVDTQYF. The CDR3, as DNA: TGTGCCACCAGACTGGGACAGGGGGTCGATACGCAGTATTTT.

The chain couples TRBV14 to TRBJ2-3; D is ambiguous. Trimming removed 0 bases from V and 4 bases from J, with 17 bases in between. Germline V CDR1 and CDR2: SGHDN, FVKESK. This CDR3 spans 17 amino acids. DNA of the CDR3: TGTGCCAGCAGCCAAGATCGAAGGTACCTGACCCCAGATACGCAGTATTTT. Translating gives CASSQDRRYLTPDTQYF.

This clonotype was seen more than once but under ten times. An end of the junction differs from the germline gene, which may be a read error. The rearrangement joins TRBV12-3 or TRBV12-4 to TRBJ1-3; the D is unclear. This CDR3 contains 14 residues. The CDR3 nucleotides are TGTGCCAGCACCTGGGAGGTAGCTGGAAACACCACATATTTT. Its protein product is CASTWEVAGNTTYF.

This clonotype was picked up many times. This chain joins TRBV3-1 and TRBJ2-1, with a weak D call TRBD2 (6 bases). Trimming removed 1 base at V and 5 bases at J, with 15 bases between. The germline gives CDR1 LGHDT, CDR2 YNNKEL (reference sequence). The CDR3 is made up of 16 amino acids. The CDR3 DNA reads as TGTGCCAGCAGCCAAGCGGGACGCTTAGCGGACAATGAGCAGTTCTTC. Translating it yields CASSQAGRLADNEQFF.

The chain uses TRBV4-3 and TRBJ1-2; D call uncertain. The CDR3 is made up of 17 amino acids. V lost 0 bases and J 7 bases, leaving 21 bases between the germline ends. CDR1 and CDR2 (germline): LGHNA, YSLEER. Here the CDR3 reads CASSQEGPRLSMGGYTF. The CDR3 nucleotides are TGCGCCAGCAGCCAAGAAGGGCCCAGGTTGAGTATGGGTGGCTACACCTTC.

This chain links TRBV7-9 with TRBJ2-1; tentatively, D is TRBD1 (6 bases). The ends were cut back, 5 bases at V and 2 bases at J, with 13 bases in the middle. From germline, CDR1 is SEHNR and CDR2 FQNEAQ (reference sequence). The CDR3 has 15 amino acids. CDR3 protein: CASSMAGTPYNEQFF. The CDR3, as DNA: TGTGCCAGCAGCATGGCCGGGACACCCTACAATGAGCAGTTCTTC.

The CDR3 region is CASRAPGTGSMETQYF. The CDR3 nucleotides read TGTGCCAGCAGGGCACCTGGGACAGGGAGTATGGAGACCCAGTACTTC. The chain combines TRBV28 with TRBJ2-5; 9 bases are a match to TRBD1. Germline-derived CDR1 and CDR2 are MDHEN and SYDVKM. CDR3 length: 16 amino acids. Germline trimming cut 6 bases from V and 5 bases from J; bases unmatched to any gene: 13.